A selection of T cell receptor beta chains follows, all from one sample in a study of T cells after yellow fever vaccination. TCRdb reprocessed the 5' RACE reads with MiXCR, giving one entry per CDR3 protein. The repertoire holds 310,000 or so distinct CDR3 sequences, with 6.8% as singletons. The sequencing here drew on PBMCs, taken more than 35 days after the first yellow fever vaccination. These receptors were taken from a man between 18 and 29 years old who received the YFV17D yellow fever vaccine. Both conserved end residues are part of each CDR3. A D gene is named only where the DNA matches it firmly. A row's size may be missing; if present it is once, few, many or a size class.

d_call | j_call | v_call | clone_size | cdr3_aa | cdr3_nt
NA | TRBJ2-1 | TRBV7-8 | NA | CASSFTPGNSYNEQFF | TGTGCCAGCAGCTTTACACCAGGAAATTCCTACAATGAGCAGTTCTTC
NA | TRBJ1-5 | TRBV18 | NA | CASSPNARNQPQHF | TGTGCCAGCTCACCTAATGCCAGAAATCAGCCCCAGCATTTT
NA | TRBJ1-1 | TRBV14 | few | CASSPRTTGNTEAFF | TGTGCCAGCAGCCCGCGAACTACAGGCAACACTGAAGCTTTCTTT
NA | TRBJ2-5 | TRBV20-1 | many | CSARKGGARETQYF | TGCAGTGCTAGGAAGGGGGGGGCCCGAGAGACCCAGTACTTC
NA | TRBJ2-5 | TRBV9 | once | CAGSVGVGRETQYF | TGTGCCGGCAGCGTAGGTGTAGGCCGAGAGACCCAGTACTTC
NA | TRBJ1-4 | TRBV11-2 | NA | CDSSLAPSAIAELFF | TGTGACAGCAGCTTAGCTCCCAGTGCCATTGCGGAACTGTTTTTT
NA | TRBJ2-7 | TRBV6-1 | NA | CASSDSSGIYEQYF | TGTGCCAGCAGCGACAGTTCAGGAATCTACGAGCAGTACTTC
NA | TRBJ1-1 | TRBV4-3 | many | CASSQDLAGEAFF | TGCGCCAGCAGCCAAGATCTTGCAGGGGAAGCTTTCTTT
NA | TRBJ2-5 | TRBV4-3 | few | CASSQDRWRVTRGIETQYF | TGCGCCAGCAGCCAAGATCGTTGGAGGGTTACTAGAGGTATAGAGACCCAGTACTTC
NA | TRBJ2-7 | TRBV12-3/TRBV12-4 | many | CASSSLRRTYEQYF | TGTGCCAGCTCAAGTCTCCGGCGAACCTACGAGCAGTACTTC
TRBD1 | TRBJ1-2 | TRBV7-2 | NA | CASSILGGGSGYTF | TGTGCCAGCAGCATACTCGGAGGGGGCTCTGGCTACACCTTC
TRBD2 | TRBJ2-5 | TRBV6-1 | NA | CASRRNPGLLQETQYF | TGTGCCAGCAGGCGTAATCCGGGACTACTCCAAGAGACCCAGTACTTC
TRBD2 | TRBJ2-3 | TRBV20-1 | many | CSAHLGAGGPGDTQYF | TGCAGTGCTCACCTTGGGGCGGGGGGGCCGGGAGATACGCAGTATTTT
TRBD2 | TRBJ2-1 | TRBV20-1 | NA | CSAPRGGRNEQFF | TGCAGTGCTCCCCGGGGGGGCAGGAATGAGCAGTTCTTC
TRBD1 | TRBJ2-7 | TRBV12-5 | few | CASGPRDSGAYEQYF | TGTGCTAGTGGACCTCGGGACAGCGGTGCCTACGAGCAGTACTTC
NA | TRBJ2-7 | TRBV4-2 | NA | CASSPLARYEQYF | TGTGCCAGCAGCCCGTTGGCGCGCTACGAGCAGTACTTC
NA | TRBJ2-7 | TRBV20-1 | few | CSHPTNRDVSSYEQYF | TGCAGTCATCCCACCAACCGGGACGTCAGCTCCTACGAGCAGTACTTC
NA | TRBJ1-1 | TRBV7-8 | NA | CASSFDLAVNTEAFF | TGTGCCAGCAGCTTCGATTTGGCGGTGAACACTGAAGCTTTCTTT
NA | TRBJ2-5 | TRBV28 | many | CASSTGTEETQYF | TGTGCCAGCAGTACCGGGACGGAAGAGACCCAGTACTTC
NA | TRBJ1-1 | TRBV19 | few | CASSTPRGEFEAFF | TGTGCCAGTAGTACGCCAAGGGGGGAGTTTGAAGCTTTCTTT
TRBD2 | TRBJ2-3 | TRBV4-1 | NA | CASSQEGGGWADTQYF | TGCGCCAGCAGCCAAGAAGGCGGGGGGTGGGCAGATACGCAGTATTTT
NA | TRBJ2-1 | TRBV30 | NA | CAWEGGPAPQVYEQFF | TGTGCCTGGGAGGGGGGGCCGGCGCCTCAAGTTTATGAGCAGTTCTTC
NA | TRBJ2-5 | TRBV18 | few | CASSPAPVGETQYF | TGTGCCAGCTCACCCGCGCCGGTGGGGGAGACCCAGTACTTC
TRBD2 | TRBJ2-2 | TRBV7-2 | NA | CASSPGLWREGLAGNTGELFF | TGTGCCAGCAGCCCAGGACTTTGGAGGGAGGGACTAGCGGGGAACACCGGGGAGCTGTTTTTT
NA | TRBJ1-1 | TRBV7-8 | many | CASSFARGTEAFF | TGTGCCAGCAGCTTCGCACGGGGTACTGAAGCTTTCTTT
TRBD2 | TRBJ2-1 | TRBV7-2 | few | CASSLWSGGPTGEQFF | TGTGCCAGCAGCTTATGGAGCGGGGGGCCTACCGGTGAGCAGTTCTTC
NA | TRBJ2-7 | TRBV9 | few | CASSVVLGSEQYF | TGTGCCAGCAGCGTAGTCCTGGGCTCCGAGCAGTACTTC
NA | TRBJ2-5 | TRBV4-1 | NA | CASSPEGAGGTETQYF | TGCGCCAGCAGCCCTGAAGGAGCCGGGGGTACGGAGACCCAGTACTTC
NA | TRBJ2-1 | TRBV20-1 | NA | CSARDLRGARNEQFF | TGCAGTGCTAGAGATCTCCGGGGGGCTAGAAATGAGCAGTTCTTC
NA | TRBJ1-1 | TRBV12-3/TRBV12-4 | NA | CASSSPWAVNTEAFF | TGTGCCAGCAGTTCCCCCTGGGCTGTGAACACTGAAGCTTTCTTT
TRBD1 | TRBJ2-2 | TRBV3-1 | NA | CASSPIGQGAGELFF | TGTGCCAGCAGCCCAATCGGACAGGGGGCCGGGGAGCTGTTTTTT
TRBD2 | TRBJ2-1 | TRBV5-1 | few | CASSVTSGGNNEQFF | TGCGCCAGCAGCGTGACTAGCGGGGGGAACAATGAGCAGTTCTTC
NA | TRBJ2-1 | TRBV12-3/TRBV12-4 | many | CASREQGGGPYNEQFF | TGTGCCAGCCGCGAGCAGGGGGGGGGGCCGTACAATGAGCAGTTCTTC
NA | TRBJ1-5 | TRBV18 | NA | CASSPPYSNHPQHF | TGTGCCAGCTCACCACCGTATAGCAATCACCCCCAGCATTTT
NA | TRBJ2-7 | TRBV10-3 | few | CAISGRGVYEQYF | TGTGCCATCAGTGGGAGAGGAGTGTACGAGCAGTACTTC
TRBD2 | TRBJ2-3 | TRBV15 | NA | CATSTEATSASQYF | TGTGCCACCAGCACTGAGGCCACTAGCGCCTCGCAGTATTTT
TRBD1 | TRBJ1-5 | TRBV20-1 | few | CSARRAGGSNQPQHF | TGCAGTGCTAGAAGGGCAGGGGGGAGCAATCAGCCCCAGCATTTT
NA | TRBJ1-5 | TRBV7-2 | few | CASSPQGHSNQPQHF | TGTGCCAGCAGCCCCCAGGGGCATAGCAATCAGCCCCAGCATTTT
NA | TRBJ1-1 | TRBV20-1 | few | CSARIGRGDSTEAFF | TGCAGTGCTAGAATAGGTCGGGGGGATAGCACTGAAGCTTTCTTT
NA | TRBJ2-1 | TRBV7-8 | many | CASSLDRTSNNEQFF | TGTGCCAGCAGCTTAGACCGGACTTCTAACAATGAGCAGTTCTTC
TRBD1 | TRBJ2-1 | TRBV12-3/TRBV12-4 | NA | CASSWDRNNNEQFF | TGTGCCAGCAGCTGGGACAGAAATAATAATGAGCAGTTCTTC
NA | TRBJ2-3 | TRBV7-6 | many | CASSAERGDTQYF | TGTGCCAGCAGCGCTGAGAGGGGAGATACGCAGTATTTT
NA | TRBJ2-3 | TRBV28 | few | CASSLTAGAPDTQYF | TGTGCCAGCAGTTTGACCGCCGGGGCCCCAGATACGCAGTATTTT
TRBD2 | TRBJ2-1 | TRBV7-2 | NA | CASSLDSGGYNEQFF | TGTGCCAGCAGCTTAGATAGCGGGGGATACAATGAGCAGTTCTTC
NA | TRBJ2-7 | TRBV7-3 | many | CASSQWGTFCFYEQYF | TGTGCCAGCAGCCAATGGGGGACATTCTGTTTCTACGAGCAGTACTTC
NA | TRBJ1-5 | TRBV5-5 | NA | CASSPRPGGPPQHF | TGTGCCAGCAGTCCACGACCGGGGGGCCCGCCCCAGCATTTT
TRBD1 | TRBJ2-1 | TRBV11-1 | many | CASSSTGGNEQFF | TGTGCCAGCAGCTCGACAGGGGGTAATGAGCAGTTCTTC
TRBD2 | TRBJ2-5 | TRBV6-1 | many | CASRQTSGVVETQYF | TGTGCCAGCAGACAAACTAGCGGGGTTGTGGAGACCCAGTACTTC
NA | TRBJ2-5 | TRBV5-1 | NA | CASSLGVRQETQYF | TGCGCCAGCAGCTTGGGGGTTCGGCAAGAGACCCAGTACTTC
NA | TRBJ2-2 | TRBV5-1 | many | CASRREMVTGELFF | TGCGCCAGCAGGAGGGAGATGGTCACCGGGGAGCTGTTTTTT
NA | TRBJ2-3 | TRBV6-1 | few | CATQGGSWTDTQYF | TGTGCCACACAAGGGGGGTCTTGGACAGATACGCAGTATTTT